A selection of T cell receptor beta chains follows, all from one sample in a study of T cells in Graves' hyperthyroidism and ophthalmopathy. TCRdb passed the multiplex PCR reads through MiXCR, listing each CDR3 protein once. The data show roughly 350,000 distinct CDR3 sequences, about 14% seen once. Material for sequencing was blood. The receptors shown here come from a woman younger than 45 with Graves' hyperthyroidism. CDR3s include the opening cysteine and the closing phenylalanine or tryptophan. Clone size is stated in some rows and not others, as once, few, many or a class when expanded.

CASTLAGVRYEQYF	few	TRBV28
CAIRTGENTGELFF	many	TRBV10-3
CASSQDWAGGPNEQFF	-	TRBV4-3
CASSPLLAAITGDTGELFF	few	TRBV5-6
CSSKDDLSTGYTF	many	TRBV29-1
CASRGLQETQYF	many	TRBV6-2/TRBV6-3
CASSLAWRPLSGANVLTF	-	TRBV7-9
CASSADRGTEAFF	-	TRBV5-1
CASSLVGSKPINYGYTF	-	TRBV7-8
CSARDSAGVADTQYF	many	TRBV20-1
CASRWTYTGELFF	many	TRBV28
CASSLEWNEQFF	few	TRBV28
CAWRGQGRNEKLFF	few	TRBV30
CSGQGGYNEQFF	-	TRBV29-1
CASSRLGGGQPQHF	-	TRBV12-3/TRBV12-4
CATSLGLAKNIQYF	many	TRBV6-1
CASSPEGQGAEQYF	few	TRBV7-9
CASSLTQGRSVTDTQYF	many	TRBV7-2
CATSDPTSSRELFF	few	TRBV24-1
CASTRDRDSYGYTF	few	TRBV19
CASSFDSSSGNTIYF	-	TRBV5-1
CATSLTGNTEAFF	many	TRBV24-1